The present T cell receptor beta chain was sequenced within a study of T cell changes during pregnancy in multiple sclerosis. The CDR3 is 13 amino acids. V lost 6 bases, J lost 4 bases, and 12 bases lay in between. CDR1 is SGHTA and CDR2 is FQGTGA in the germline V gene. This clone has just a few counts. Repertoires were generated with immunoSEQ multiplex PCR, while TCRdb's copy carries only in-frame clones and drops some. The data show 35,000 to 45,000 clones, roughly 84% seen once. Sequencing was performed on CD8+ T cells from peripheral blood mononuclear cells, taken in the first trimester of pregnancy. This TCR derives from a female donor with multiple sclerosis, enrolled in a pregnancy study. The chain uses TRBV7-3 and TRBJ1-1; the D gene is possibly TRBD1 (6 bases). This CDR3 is CASRGDIFTEAFF. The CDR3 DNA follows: TGTGCCAGCAGGGGGGACATCTTCACTGAAGCTTTCTTT.